Described below is a single TCR beta chain sequence and its context. Its antigen is still unknown. A junction end diverges from the germline sequence, so it may reflect a read error. This entry is derived from a study of cytomegalovirus exposure and HLA in healthy donors. Whole-study results and caveats: CMV antigen specificity of three CMV-associated chains was confirmed in vitro. For most TCR sequences rarity was the rule, although some public TCRs occurred in many donors.

The CDR3 loop spans 13 amino acids. Per germline, CDR1 MNHEY and CDR2 SMNVEV (reference sequence). Only in-frame clones appear in the TCRdb table, and some are missing; sequencing was by immunoSEQ multiplex PCR. The top ten clones hold roughly 1.2% of a sample with more than 250,000 clones, 87% of them seen once. Sequencing used PBMCs. This chain connects TRBV27 to TRBJ2-1; 9 bases match TRBD1. The TCR comes from a woman in her twenties or thirties in good health and CMV-seropositive. CDR3 in DNA: TGTGCCAGCGGGGACAGGGTCGGGATCTGGGGGATCTTC. This encodes CASGDRVGIWGIF.